The source of this TCR beta chain is a study of T cell repertoires in cytomegalovirus infection. Broader study findings: Public TCR beta family frequency separated CMV-and-HLA carriers, including in an independent cohort.

TCRdb re-analysed the reads in MiXCR, keeping a single row per CDR3 protein. The data contain 200,000 to 300,000 distinct CDR3 sequences, roughly 6.5% of them singletons. In its sample, this clonotype was seen many times. Its cognate antigen is unknown. The source material was PBMCs. The TCR sequence derives from a human donor in good health (CMV status not recorded). Some clones in this sample may be carry-over from other donors' samples.

CDR3 sequence reads: CASSPGVPGELFF. CDR3 coding DNA: TGTGCCAGCAGCCCCGGAGTCCCCGGGGAGCTGTTTTTT. V usage is TRBV7-9 and J usage is TRBJ2-2; no firm D call. This CDR3 has 13 amino acids. Trimming cost V 5 bases and J 6 bases, with 10 bases left between them. The germline V gene encodes CDR1 SEHNR and CDR2 FQNEAQ (reference sequence).